Below, 31 T cell receptor beta chains from the same sample are listed, as sequenced in a study of cytotoxic CD8 clonotypes in ibrutinib-treated CLL (dated by TCRdb to about 2021). This specimen's time point label, per the study, means: around 25 months on ibrutinib. To prepare the library, the immunoSEQ multiplex PCR assay was applied. What TCRdb holds here is the immuneACCESS table cut down to in-frame rearrangements. Part of the clones is not present; checked against another copy, under half of the missing clones reflect an unresolved V gene, and the others are unexplained. For this sample the table gives more than 60,000 clones, of which over 65% were detected only once. In total, the top ten clones hold less than 40% of the sample. Sequencing used PBMCs, obtained after 24 months of ibrutinib treatment. All receptors derive from a human donor with chronic lymphocytic leukemia.

This chain uses TRBV30 with TRBJ2-7; TRBD2 aligns across 8 bases. The CDR3 covers 12 residues. Germline V gene data show CDR1 as GTSNPN and CDR2 as SVGIG (reference sequence). Losses at the gene ends were 4 bases for V and 6 bases for J; bases not matched to a gene: 5. The CDR3 is CAWTRGGSEQYF. The CDR3 DNA reads TGTGCCTGGACCCGGGGGGGGTCCGAGCAGTACTTC.

CDR3 residues: CASRLTGGSYGYTF. The CDR3 nucleotides are TGTGCCAGCAGACTCACAGGGGGGTCCTATGGCTACACCTTC. The J gene is TRBJ1-2, the V gene TRBV28; 8 nucleotides line up with TRBD1. CDR3 length: 14 amino acids. In germline, CDR1 is MDHEN, CDR2 SYDVKM. V dropped 6 bases and J dropped 4; count of bases not matched to a gene: 7.

This sequence joins TRBV9 and TRBJ2-1, with D possibly matching TRBD1 (6 bases). The V gene lost 0 bases and the J gene lost 2 bases, with 6 bases spanning the gap. Germline lookup yields CDR1 SGDLS and CDR2 YYNGEE. The CDR3 has 14 residues. The CDR3 nucleotides are TGTGCCAGCAGCGTAGGGACAGCCTACAATGAGCAGTTCTTC. It yields the protein CASSVGTAYNEQFF.

V usage is TRBV2 and J usage is TRBJ1-5, with a weak D call TRBD1 (5 bases). V lost 5 bases and J lost 2, with 16 bases in between. The CDR3 spans 16 residues. Germline CDR1 is SNHLY and CDR2 is FYNNEI. The CDR3 DNA sequence: TGTGCCAGCAGTTCCCGGAACAGGAATGGCAATCAGCCCCAGCATTTT. This encodes CASSSRNRNGNQPQHF. The variable domain in full, with the rest retrieved from reference TRBV2 and TRBJ1-5, is EPEVTQTPSHQVTQMGQEVILRCVPISNHLYFYWYRQILGQKVEFLVSFYNNEISEKSEIFDDQFSVERPDGSNFTLKIRSTKLEDSAMYFCASSSRNRNGNQPQHFGDGTRLSIL.

This rearrangement joins TRBV5-6 to TRBJ1-3, with 9 bases lining up with TRBD1. The CDR3 totals 15 residues. Germline CDR1 reads SGHDT; CDR2 reads YYEEEE. The J segment lost 4 bases and the V segment lost 4 bases, leaving 6 bases of the junction unmatched. Here the CDR3 reads CASSLGQGVGNTIYF. CDR3 DNA sequence: TGTGCCAGCAGCCTGGGACAGGGAGTGGGAAACACCATATATTTT.

This chain connects TRBV28 to TRBJ2-5; 7 bases are shared with TRBD2. CDR1 is MDHEN and CDR2 is SYDVKM in the germline V gene. The J segment lost 1 base and the V segment lost 0 bases, leaving 5 bases of the junction unmatched. The CDR3 sequence is 16 residues long. CDR3 sequence: CASSLWGGQTQETQYF. As DNA, the CDR3 is TGTGCCAGCAGTTTATGGGGAGGGCAGACCCAAGAGACCCAGTACTTC.

The chain combines TRBV5-1 with TRBJ2-1; 11 nucleotides agree with TRBD2. Trimming at V came to 3 bases and at J to 4 bases, leaving 9 bases not matched to a gene. The CDR3 is 17 residues long. The germline V gene encodes CDR1 SGHRS and CDR2 YFSETQ. The CDR3 loop is CASSSLPGTSGYNEQFF. The CDR3 DNA reads as TGCGCCAGCAGCTCGCTACCAGGGACTAGCGGATACAATGAGCAGTTCTTC. Combining the CDR3 with reference TRBV5-1 and TRBJ2-1 gives the whole variable domain KAGVTQTPRYLIKTRGQQVTLSCSPISGHRSVSWYQQTPGQGLQFLFEYFSETQRNKGNFPGRFSGRQFSNSRSEMNVSTLELGDSALYLCASSSLPGTSGYNEQFFGPGTRLTVL.

The genes are TRBV9 and TRBJ2-5, with 8 bases aligning to TRBD1. Germline CDR1 reads SGDLS; CDR2 reads YYNGEE. Trimming took 0 bases from V and 4 from J; bases not matched to a gene: 2. CDR3 length: 14 residues. CDR3 residues: CASSVGTGLETQYF. The CDR3 region has the DNA TGTGCCAGCAGCGTAGGGACAGGGTTAGAGACCCAGTACTTC. The full variable domain, completed using reference TRBV9 and TRBJ2-5, is DSGVTQTPKHLITATGQRVTLRCSPRSGDLSVYWYQQSLDQGLQFLIQYYNGEERAKGNILERFSAQQFPDLHSELNLSSLELGDSALYFCASSVGTGLETQYFGPGTRLLVL.

This chain uses TRBV27 with TRBJ2-3; 10 bases agree with TRBD1. Germline values: CDR1 MNHEY, CDR2 SMNVEV (reference sequence). After removal of 5 bases from V and 3 bases from J, the junction contained 11 bases not matched to a gene. The CDR3 has 17 residues. The CDR3 coding sequence is TGTGCCAGCAGTGAACACCAGACAGGGGGCGCGACAGATACGCAGTATTTT. This codes for CASSEHQTGGATDTQYF.

V and J are TRBV5-1 and TRBJ1-2; 7 nucleotides line up with TRBD1. V lost 4 bases and J lost 4; bases outside the gene matches: 4. Germline V gene data show CDR1 as SGHRS and CDR2 as YFSETQ. The CDR3 is 13 residues long. The CDR3 region is CASSPGQLYGYTF. DNA for the CDR3: TGCGCCAGCAGCCCGGGACAGCTCTATGGCTACACCTTC.

The chain employs TRBV18 and TRBJ2-7; 9 bases are a match to TRBD2. The J segment lost 5 bases and the V segment lost 1 base, leaving 0 bases of the junction unmatched. The CDR3 has 13 amino acids. The germline CDR1 and CDR2 sequences are KGHSH and LQKENI. CDR3 sequence (DNA): TGTGCCAGCTCACCACTAGCGGGAGACGAGCAGTACTTC. Protein product: CASSPLAGDEQYF.

The V gene is TRBV7-2, the J gene TRBJ2-1; D is ambiguous. Deletions cut 5 bases from V and 9 bases from J, with 17 bases between. CDR3 length: 14 amino acids. Germline V CDR1 and CDR2: SGHTA, FQGNSA. CDR3 region: CASSQTPTVPEQFF. The CDR3 coding sequence is TGTGCCAGCAGCCAAACCCCGACGGTACCTGAGCAGTTCTTC.

This clone showed up just a few times. The chain employs TRBV7-9 and TRBJ2-3; the match to TRBD2 covers 9 bases. The germline CDR1 and CDR2 sequences are SEHNR and FQNEAQ (reference sequence). The junction had 3 bases not matched to a gene; V was cut back by 2 bases and J by 0 bases. This CDR3 region has 16 residues. In nucleotides, the CDR3 is TGTGCCAGCAGCTTAAGTCTAGCGGGGAGCACAGATACGCAGTATTTT. Translated: CASSLSLAGSTDTQYF.

Only one count was recorded for this clone. The rearrangement links TRBV2 to TRBJ1-3, with D possibly matching TRBD1 (5 bases). The CDR3 covers 14 residues. Germline V gene lookup returns CDR1 SNHLY and CDR2 FYNNEI. The V end was cut by 7 bases, the J end by 4 bases, with 14 bases between. The CDR3 nucleotides read TGTGCCAGCAATGGGGCTGGGATCGGAAACACCATATATTTT. Its translation: CASNGAGIGNTIYF.

In the case of this clone: The sample has other DNA sequences that encode this CDR3 too. The chain couples TRBV29-1 to TRBJ2-5, with D possibly TRBD2 on 6 matching bases. In germline, CDR1 is SQVTM, CDR2 ANQGSEA. The CDR3 has 13 amino acids. V dropped 3 bases and J dropped 5 bases, with 13 bases sitting between them. CDR3 loop: CSVESGLEETQYF. CDR3 nucleotides: TGCAGCGTTGAGAGCGGGTTAGAGGAGACCCAGTACTTC.

This chain joins TRBV30 and TRBJ2-1; 15 bases match TRBD2. This CDR3 has 19 amino acids. With 1 base clipped from V and 6 bases from J, the junction kept 13 bases outside the gene matches. Germline lookup yields CDR1 GTSNPN and CDR2 SVGIG (reference sequence). The CDR3 is CAWSAPVGLAGGSANEQFF. CDR3 in DNA: TGTGCCTGGAGTGCCCCGGTGGGACTAGCGGGAGGCTCCGCCAATGAGCAGTTCTTC.

The V gene is TRBV19, the J gene TRBJ1-5; no firm D call. The length of the CDR3 is 14 residues. Trimming took off 5 bases at V and 0 bases at J, with 8 bases between the two ends. CDR1 and CDR2 (germline): LNHDA, SQIVND (reference sequence). The DNA of the CDR3 is TGTGCCAGTAGTGCCGCGTATAGCAATCAGCCCCAGCATTTT. Amino acid sequence: CASSAAYSNQPQHF.

V usage is TRBV9 and J usage is TRBJ2-1; TRBD2 aligns across 8 bases. V dropped 0 bases and J dropped 8; count of bases not matched to a gene: 7. CDR3 length: 15 amino acids. Germline CDR1 and CDR2: SGDLS and YYNGEE. CDR3 DNA: TGTGCCAGCAGCGTAGTAGGTAGCGGGATCGATGAGCAGTTCTTC. Protein product: CASSVVGSGIDEQFF.

This chain joins TRBV5-1 and TRBJ2-2; no clear D. CDR3 size: 14 residues. The V end lost 1 base, the J end lost 2 bases, and 6 bases lay between the germline ends. Germline V gene sequence: CDR1 SGHRS, CDR2 YFSETQ. The CDR3: CASSLQPNTGELFF. Here the CDR3 DNA reads TGCGCCAGCAGCTTGCAACCCAACACCGGGGAGCTGTTTTTT.

This chain's CDR3 is CASSPQTGDTQYF. The CDR3 nucleotides read TGTGCCAGCAGCCCACAAACAGGGGATACGCAGTATTTT. The gene calls are TRBV7-3 and TRBJ2-3; D may be TRBD1 (6 bases). Germline lookup yields CDR1 SGHTA and CDR2 FQGTGA. Trimming left V 5 bases short and J 6 bases short, with 12 bases between. The length of the CDR3 is 13 residues. The variable domain in full, with the rest retrieved from reference TRBV7-3 and TRBJ2-3, is GAGVSQTPSNKVTEKGKYVELRCDPISGHTALYWYRQSLGQGPEFLIYFQGTGAADDSGLPNDRFFAVRPEGSVSTLKIQRTERGDSAVYLCASSPQTGDTQYFGPGTRLTVL.

The rearrangement joins TRBV28 to TRBJ1-6; a weak D match, TRBD1 (5 bases). CDR1 and CDR2 (germline): MDHEN, SYDVKM. CDR3 length: 19 amino acids. Trimming stripped 5 bases from V and 1 base from J, with 21 bases between. Here the CDR3 reads CASSPTGRPRRSYNSPLHF. DNA of the CDR3: TGTGCCAGCAGTCCCACGGGACGGCCAAGGAGGTCCTATAATTCACCCCTCCACTTT.

V is TRBV30 and J is TRBJ2-2; 12 bases are a match to TRBD2. V shed 3 bases, J shed 2 bases, and the junction held 4 bases outside the gene matches. This CDR3 is 16 amino acids long. The germline V gene has CDR1 GTSNPN and CDR2 SVGIG (reference sequence). The CDR3 region is CAWSGLAGSNTGELFF. As DNA, the CDR3 is TGTGCCTGGAGCGGACTAGCGGGATCAAACACCGGGGAGCTGTTTTTT.

The chain has TRBV18 and TRBJ1-1; 9 bases are a match to TRBD1. The CDR3 covers 18 residues. Germline lookup yields CDR1 KGHSH and CDR2 LQKENI. The J segment lost 0 bases and the V segment lost 0 bases, leaving 8 bases of the junction unmatched. This chain's CDR3 is CASSPPFGRDRVNTEAFF. The DNA for the CDR3 is TGTGCCAGCTCACCACCGTTTGGGAGGGACAGGGTGAACACTGAAGCTTTCTTT. The variable domain in full, with the rest retrieved from reference TRBV18 and TRBJ1-1, is NAGVMQNPRHLVRRRGQEARLRCSPMKGHSHVYWYRQLPEEGLKFMVYLQKENIIDESGMPKERFSAEFPKEGPSILRIQQVVRGDSAAYFCASSPPFGRDRVNTEAFFGQGTRLTVV.

This rearrangement joins TRBV5-1 to TRBJ2-7; possible D gene TRBD2, 6 bases. Germline V gene data show CDR1 as SGHRS and CDR2 as YFSETQ. The length of the CDR3 is 14 residues. The V end was cut by 0 bases, the J end by 6 bases, with 13 bases between. CDR3 protein: CASSLDPGLPEQYF. CDR3 DNA: TGCGCCAGCAGCTTGGATCCGGGACTCCCCGAGCAGTACTTC.

A few counts support this clone. V and J are TRBV27 and TRBJ2-1; 12 nucleotides agree with TRBD2. Trimming at V came to 8 bases and at J to 0 bases, leaving 8 bases not matched to a gene. The CDR3 covers 17 residues. Germline loops: CDR1 MNHEY, CDR2 SMNVEV (reference sequence). CDR3 residues: CASQQTSGRSSYNEQFF. The DNA of the CDR3 is TGTGCCAGCCAACAAACTAGCGGGAGGAGCTCCTACAATGAGCAGTTCTTC.

The V call is TRBV28, the J call TRBJ2-3; TRBD2 might be the D (6 bases). Germline V gene data show CDR1 as MDHEN and CDR2 as SYDVKM. Trimming took 2 bases from V and 2 from J, leaving 11 bases between them. The CDR3 sequence is 15 residues long. Here the CDR3 DNA reads TGTGCCAGCAGTTTACCGGGAGTGACCACAGATACGCAGTATTTT. Its protein is CASSLPGVTTDTQYF.

The CDR3 sequence is CASRPRATSTDTQYF. As DNA, the CDR3 is TGTGCCAGCAGGCCGAGGGCTACTAGCACAGATACGCAGTATTTT. J is TRBJ2-3 and V is TRBV6-5; tentatively, D is TRBD2 (5 bases). This CDR3 has 15 residues. Per the germline V gene, CDR1 is MNHEY and CDR2 is SVGAGI. Between the trimmed V and J ends, which lost 6 bases and 0 bases, there was a span of 13 bases.

The chain uses TRBV9 and TRBJ2-3; the D gene is possibly TRBD1 (6 bases). The CDR3 is made up of 14 amino acids. Germline assignment: CDR1 SGDLS and CDR2 YYNGEE. Trimming cost V 3 bases and J 6 bases, with 14 bases left between them. CDR3: CASSAQGGQDTQYF. The CDR3 nucleotides read TGTGCCAGCAGCGCCCAAGGGGGTCAGGATACGCAGTATTTT. Based on the CDR3 plus reference TRBV9 and TRBJ2-3, the full variable domain is DSGVTQTPKHLITATGQRVTLRCSPRSGDLSVYWYQQSLDQGLQFLIQYYNGEERAKGNILERFSAQQFPDLHSELNLSSLELGDSALYFCASSAQGGQDTQYFGPGTRLTVL.

As DNA, the CDR3 is TGTGCCAGCAGCTTATGGGACAGTCGGAAACTGTTTTTT. This sequence encodes CASSLWDSRKLFF. The chain is built from TRBV7-9 and TRBJ1-4; TRBD1 matches 7 bases. Germline values: CDR1 SEHNR, CDR2 FQNEAQ (reference sequence). This CDR3 spans 13 amino acids. V was clipped by 2 bases and J by 11 bases; unmatched bases: 5.

The chain combines TRBV19 with TRBJ1-5, with D tentatively TRBD1 (6 bases). This CDR3 has 18 residues. Germline V gene data show CDR1 as LNHDA and CDR2 as SQIVND (reference sequence). The ends were cut back, 4 bases at V and 5 bases at J, with 24 bases in the middle. The CDR3 nucleotides are TGTGCCAGTAGTACGTCGCCGTCGAAGTCCGGGGGCGATCAGCCCCAGCATTTT. It yields the protein CASSTSPSKSGGDQPQHF. Looking up the rest from reference TRBV19 and TRBJ1-5 gives the full variable domain: DGGITQSPKYLFRKEGQNVTLSCEQNLNHDAMYWYRQDPGQGLRLIYYSQIVNDFQKGDIAEGYSVSREKKESFPLTVTSAQKNPTAFYLCASSTSPSKSGGDQPQHFGDGTRLSIL.

This clone was seen a handful of times. This rearrangement joins TRBV4-2 to TRBJ2-1; no clear D gene. V lost 0 bases and J 5 bases, leaving 8 bases between the germline ends. The CDR3 runs 14 residues. Germline assignment: CDR1 LGHNA and CDR2 YNFKEQ. The CDR3 is CASSQDSDDNEQFF. DNA of the CDR3: TGTGCCAGCAGCCAAGATTCGGACGACAATGAGCAGTTCTTC.